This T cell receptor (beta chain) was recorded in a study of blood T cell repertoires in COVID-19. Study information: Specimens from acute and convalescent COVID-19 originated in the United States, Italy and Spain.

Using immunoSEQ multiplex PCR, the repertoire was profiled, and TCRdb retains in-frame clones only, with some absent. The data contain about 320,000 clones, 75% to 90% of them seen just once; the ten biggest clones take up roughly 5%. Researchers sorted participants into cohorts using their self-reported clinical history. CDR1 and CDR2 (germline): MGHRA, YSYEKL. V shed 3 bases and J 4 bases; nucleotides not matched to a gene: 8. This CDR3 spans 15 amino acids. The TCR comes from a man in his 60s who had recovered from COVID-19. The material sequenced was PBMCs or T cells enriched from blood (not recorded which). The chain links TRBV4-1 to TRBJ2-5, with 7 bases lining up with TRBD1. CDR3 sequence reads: CASSQPTGVPETQYF. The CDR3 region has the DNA TGCGCCAGCAGCCAGCCAACAGGGGTTCCAGAGACCCAGTACTTC.